The sequence of this T cell receptor (beta chain) was determined in a study of blood T cell repertoires in COVID-19. On the study more broadly: The United States, Italy and Spain supplied acute and convalescent COVID-19 samples. Sample material is recorded as cDNA or gDNA derived from T cells, B-cell-depleted T cells, or PBMCs.

Original methodology: Reference gene primers were amplified, and this amplification served to estimate nucleated cell counts. Generated by immunoSEQ multiplex PCR, the TCRdb table keeps only in-frame clones and is missing some. The V and J calls and clone size come from that table; D and trimming were worked out from the DNA. In the table there are 250,000 to 300,000 clones, around 84% of which are singletons. CDR1 and CDR2 from the germline V gene are SGHTA and FQGNSA. The CDR3 sequence is 15 residues long. Trimming pared 4 bases from V and 5 bases from J, leaving 17 bases between. Enrollees, about 18 to 95 years old, lived in 25 or so US areas.

The chain couples TRBV7-2 to TRBJ2-5; maybe TRBD1 (7 bases). This clonotype was obtained from a man younger than 40 with acute COVID-19. Material for sequencing was PBMCs or T cells enriched from blood (not recorded which). CDR3 DNA sequence: TGTGCCAGCAGCTCCTCCAGGGGGGTAGGGGAGACCCAGTACTTC. Residues: CASSSSRGVGETQYF. The full variable domain, with the rest looked up from reference TRBV7-2 and TRBJ2-5, is GAGVSQSPSNKVTEKGKDVELRCDPISGHTALYWYRQSLGQGLEFLIYFQGNSAPDKSGLPSDRFSAERTGGSVSTLTIQRTQQEDSAVYLCASSSSRGVGETQYFGPGTRLLVL.